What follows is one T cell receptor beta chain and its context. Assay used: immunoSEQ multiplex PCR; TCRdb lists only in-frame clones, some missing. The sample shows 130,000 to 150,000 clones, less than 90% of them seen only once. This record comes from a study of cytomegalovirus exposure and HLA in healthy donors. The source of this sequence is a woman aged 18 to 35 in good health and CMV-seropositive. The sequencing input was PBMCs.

The CDR3 spells CSVEGSSGISYNEQFF. The CDR3 nucleotides read TGCAGCGTTGAAGGAAGCAGCGGGATCTCCTACAATGAGCAGTTCTTC. V usage is TRBV29-1 and J usage is TRBJ2-1; 7 bases are shared with TRBD2. Germline V CDR1 and CDR2: SQVTM, ANQGSEA. The V segment lost 1 base and the J segment 0 bases; nucleotides outside the gene matches: 6. The CDR3 totals 16 residues.